The next 18 T cell receptor beta chains were all read from a single sample in a study of blood T cell repertoires in COVID-19. The repertoire was sequenced with immunoSEQ multiplex PCR; TCRdb's copy has only in-frame clones and lacks some. The sample has more than 80,000 clones; approximately 80% are singletons. Sequenced: peripheral blood. These receptors were obtained from a human donor in a cohort sampled during active COVID-19.

The chain carries TRBV11-2 and TRBJ2-7; D unresolved. V lost 1 base and J 0 bases, leaving 13 bases between the germline ends. The CDR3 has 16 residues. CDR1 and CDR2 from the germline V gene are SGHAT and FQNNGV. In DNA form, the CDR3 reads TGTGCCAGCAGCTTAGGTCCGGTATCATTCTCCTACGAGCAGTACTTC. Translated, it gives CASSLGPVSFSYEQYF.

The chain links TRBV2 to TRBJ1-6; 12 bases are a match to TRBD1. This CDR3 contains 18 residues. V shed 7 bases and J 0 bases; nucleotides not matched to a gene: 7. Germline CDR1 and CDR2: SNHLY and FYNNEI. The DNA for the CDR3 is TGTGCCAGCAAACGGGACAGGGGGCCGAGCTCCTATAATTCACCCCTCCACTTT. The encoded protein is CASKRDRGPSSYNSPLHF.

V usage is TRBV5-4 and J usage is TRBJ1-1; TRBD1 might be the D (6 bases). Looked up from germline, CDR1 is SGHNT and CDR2 is YYREEE (reference sequence). V lost 4 bases and J lost 0, with 16 bases in between. This CDR3 comprises 16 residues. CDR3 in DNA: TGTGCCAGCAGCCCCACCGGACAGCGCTTGAACACTGAAGCTTTCTTT. This encodes CASSPTGQRLNTEAFF.

The CDR3 spells CASSQDLTPSGRAYEQYF. The CDR3 bases are TGTGCCAGCAGCCAAGATCTGACGCCTAGCGGGAGGGCCTACGAGCAGTACTTC. The chain is built from TRBV4-2 and TRBJ2-7; 12 nucleotides line up with TRBD2. This CDR3 comprises 18 residues. The germline CDR1 and CDR2 sequences are LGHNA and YNFKEQ. Germline trimming cut 0 bases from V and 2 bases from J; bases unmatched to any gene: 8.

J is TRBJ1-2 and V is TRBV3-1 (or the pseudogene TRBV3-2); perhaps TRBD1 as D (6 bases). The V and J ends lost 4 bases and 14 bases respectively, with 17 bases between them. Per germline, CDR1 LGHDT and CDR2 YNNKEL (reference sequence). The CDR3 has 12 residues. The CDR3 sequence: CASSPSGVVRTF. CDR3 bases: TGTGCCAGCAGCCCCTCAGGGGTAGTCAGGACCTTC.

This clone was detected a few times. This CDR3 is CATSRGRGSNQPQHF. CDR3 nucleotides: TGTGCCACCAGCAGAGGTAGGGGGAGCAATCAGCCCCAGCATTTT. This chain links TRBV15 with TRBJ1-5; a weak D match, TRBD1 (6 bases). V lost 1 base and J 1 base, leaving 8 bases between the germline ends. Germline CDR1 reads LNHNV; CDR2 reads YYDKDF (reference sequence). This CDR3 region has 15 residues.

The chain employs TRBV15 and TRBJ1-1; possibly TRBD1 for D (5 bases). V was pared by 0 bases and J by 8 bases, with 13 bases between. The CDR3 loop spans 14 amino acids. Per the germline V gene, CDR1 is LNHNV and CDR2 is YYDKDF (reference sequence). In nucleotides, the CDR3 is TGTGCCACCAGCAGAGACTACGGGACTTCAGAAGCTTTCTTT. It encodes CATSRDYGTSEAFF.

This sequence joins TRBV29-1 and TRBJ2-7, with D unresolved. CDR3 length: 12 residues. The V end was cut by 5 bases, the J end by 0 bases, with 8 bases between. Per the germline V gene, CDR1 is SQVTM and CDR2 is ANQGSEA. CDR3 nucleotides: TGCAGCGTTATTGAGAGCTCCTACGAGCAGTACTTC. Translating gives CSVIESSYEQYF.

This rearrangement joins TRBV19 to TRBJ2-1; TRBD2 matches 7 bases. CDR1 LNHDA and CDR2 SQIVND come from the germline V gene (reference sequence). This CDR3 comprises 12 residues. V lost 0 bases, J lost 12 bases, and 2 bases stayed unmatched. Here the CDR3 DNA reads TGTGCCAGTAGTATAGACTGGGGGGGGCAGTTCTTC. Translated, it gives CASSIDWGGQFF.

V and J are TRBV28 and TRBJ1-1; the D gene is possibly TRBD1 (5 bases). Trimming stripped 3 bases from V and 1 base from J, with 12 bases between. Germline CDR1 is MDHEN and CDR2 is SYDVKM. CDR3 length equals 15 residues. The CDR3 loop reads CASSFVAGQNTEAFF. The CDR3 DNA sequence: TGTGCCAGCAGTTTCGTGGCGGGGCAGAACACTGAAGCTTTCTTT.

This rearrangement joins TRBV9 to TRBJ2-1; 9 bases are a match to TRBD1. The CDR3 runs to 12 residues. Germline CDR1 and CDR2: SGDLS and YYNGEE. The J segment lost 12 bases and the V segment lost 4 bases, leaving 5 bases of the junction unmatched. The CDR3 DNA is TGTGCCAGCAGCAGAACAGGGGGCTGGCAGTTCTTC. Protein product: CASSRTGGWQFF.

This chain links TRBV27 with TRBJ2-5; 7 bases match TRBD1. The V segment lost 4 bases and the J segment 4 bases; nucleotides outside the gene matches: 6. This CDR3 is built from 14 residues. CDR1 and CDR2 (germline): MNHEY, SMNVEV (reference sequence). In nucleotides, the CDR3 is TGTGCCAGCAGTTCGGGACAGAGACCAGAGACCCAGTACTTC. Protein product: CASSSGQRPETQYF.

This chain uses TRBV11-2 with TRBJ2-7; D may be TRBD1 (6 bases). V lost 4 bases and J lost 2, with 12 bases in between. CDR1 is SGHAT, CDR2 FQNNGV, per germline. The CDR3 has 14 residues. In nucleotides, the CDR3 is TGTGCCAGCAGCTCCGGACAGCAGGCCTACGAGCAGTACTTC. Translating gives CASSSGQQAYEQYF. Filled out from reference TRBV11-2 and TRBJ2-7, the complete variable domain reads EAGVAQSPRYKIIEKRQSVAFWCNPISGHATLYWYQQILGQGPKLLIQFQNNGVVDDSQLPKDRFSAERLKGVDSTLKIQPAKLEDSAVYLCASSSGQQAYEQYFGPGTRLTVT.

The chain couples TRBV5-1 to TRBJ1-4, with D perhaps matching TRBD1 (6 bases). Germline V gene data show CDR1 as SGHRS and CDR2 as YFSETQ. The V end was cut by 0 bases, the J end by 6 bases, with 15 bases between. This CDR3 region has 16 residues. This chain's CDR3 is CASSLEQGIPHEKLFF. In nucleotides, the CDR3 is TGCGCCAGCAGCTTGGAACAGGGAATCCCCCATGAAAAACTGTTTTTT.

This clone was seen only once. This rearrangement joins TRBV19 to TRBJ2-2; 9 bases line up with TRBD1. The V gene's germline CDR1 is LNHDA and CDR2 SQIVND (reference sequence). The CDR3 extends over 16 amino acids. J was trimmed by 4 bases and V by 7 bases; bases with no gene match: 10. The CDR3 DNA is TGTGCCAGTAAAAACTTACAGGGGGCTGGCACCGGGGAGCTGTTTTTT. This encodes CASKNLQGAGTGELFF.

This clone was seen a single time. The J gene is TRBJ2-5, the V gene TRBV24-1; the match to TRBD1 covers 9 bases. From germline, CDR1 is KGHDR and CDR2 SFDVKD. Trimming took 4 bases from V and 5 from J; bases not matched to a gene: 13. This CDR3 spans 17 amino acids. CDR3 amino acids: CATSEDRGKSMGETQYF. The DNA for the CDR3 is TGTGCCACCAGTGAGGACAGGGGCAAATCAATGGGGGAGACCCAGTACTTC.

The gene calls are TRBV19 and TRBJ1-5; TRBD1 might be the D (5 bases). In germline, CDR1 is LNHDA, CDR2 SQIVND (reference sequence). V lost 4 bases to trimming and J lost 0 bases, with 7 bases between them. The CDR3 is 14 residues long. The DNA of the CDR3 is TGTGCCAGTAGTAGACAGAATAGCAATCAGCCCCAGCATTTT. It is translated as CASSRQNSNQPQHF. Drawing the rest from reference TRBV19 and TRBJ1-5, the complete variable domain is DGGITQSPKYLFRKEGQNVTLSCEQNLNHDAMYWYRQDPGQGLRLIYYSQIVNDFQKGDIAEGYSVSREKKESFPLTVTSAQKNPTAFYLCASSRQNSNQPQHFGDGTRLSIL.

This chain links TRBV19 with TRBJ2-7, with 9 bases aligning to TRBD2. V lost 5 bases to trimming and J lost 1 base; unmatched junction nucleotides: 6. The CDR3 has 15 residues. Per the germline V gene, CDR1 is LNHDA and CDR2 is SQIVND (reference sequence). In DNA, the CDR3 is TGTGCCAGTAGTGGGGCGCGGGGGGGTTCCTACGAGCAGTACTTC. Protein sequence: CASSGARGGSYEQYF.